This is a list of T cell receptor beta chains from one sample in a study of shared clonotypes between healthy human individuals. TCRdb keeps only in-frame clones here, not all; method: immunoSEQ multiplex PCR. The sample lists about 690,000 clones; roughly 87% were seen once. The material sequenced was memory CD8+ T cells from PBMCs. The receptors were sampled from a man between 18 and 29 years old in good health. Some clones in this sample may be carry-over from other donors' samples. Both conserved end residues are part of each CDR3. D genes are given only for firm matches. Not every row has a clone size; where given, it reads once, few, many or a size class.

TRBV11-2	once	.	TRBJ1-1	CASSLGRGAFF	TGTGCCAGCAGCTTGGGGCGCGGGGCTTTCTTT
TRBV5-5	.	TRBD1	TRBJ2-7	CASSWDRFSGEQYF	TGTGCCAGCAGCTGGGACAGGTTCTCGGGAGAGCAGTACTTC
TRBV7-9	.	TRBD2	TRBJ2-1	CASSLSLAGHNEQFF	TGTGCCAGCAGCTTATCACTAGCGGGCCACAATGAGCAGTTCTTC
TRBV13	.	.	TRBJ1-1	CASSLGLGRANTEAFF	TGTGCCAGCAGCTTAGGCCTCGGCAGGGCGAACACTGAAGCTTTCTTT
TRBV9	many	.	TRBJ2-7	CASSGQGSYEQYF	TGTGCCAGCAGCGGGCAGGGGTCCTACGAGCAGTACTTC
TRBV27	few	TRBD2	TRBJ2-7	CASSAGLAPYEQYF	TGTGCCAGCAGTGCGGGACTAGCGCCCTACGAGCAGTACTTC
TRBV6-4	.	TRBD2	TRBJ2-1	CASSIEAGEASNEQFF	TGTGCCAGCAGTATTGAAGCGGGAGAAGCCTCCAATGAGCAGTTCTTC
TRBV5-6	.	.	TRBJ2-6	CASTEVGNVLTF	TGTGCCAGCACCGAGGTCGGCAACGTCCTGACTTTC
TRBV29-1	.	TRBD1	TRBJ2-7	CSVPGQGAAYEQYF	TGCAGCGTACCAGGACAGGGGGCAGCCTACGAGCAGTACTTC
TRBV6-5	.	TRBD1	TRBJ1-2	CASSFHRDRDGYTF	TGTGCCAGCAGCTTCCACCGGGACAGGGATGGCTACACCTTC
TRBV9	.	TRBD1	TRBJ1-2	CASSVPLTGDNYGYTF	TGTGCCAGCAGCGTTCCACTTACAGGGGATAACTATGGCTACACCTTC
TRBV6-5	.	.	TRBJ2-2	CASSQFDGNTGELFF	TGTGCCAGCAGTCAATTCGACGGGAACACCGGGGAGCTGTTTTTT
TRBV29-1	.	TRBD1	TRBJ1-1	CSAKGAPKPGRNTEAFF	TGCAGCGCCAAGGGGGCCCCTAAGCCGGGACGGAACACTGAAGCTTTCTTT
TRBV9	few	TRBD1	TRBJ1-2	CASSVGQGAGPGYTF	TGTGCCAGCAGCGTGGGACAGGGAGCGGGACCCGGCTACACCTTC
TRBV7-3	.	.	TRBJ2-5	CASSPRFQETQYF	TGTGCCAGCAGCCCAAGATTCCAAGAGACCCAGTACTTC
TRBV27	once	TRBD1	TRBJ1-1	CASSWRDRGHAEAFF	TGTGCCAGCAGTTGGAGGGACAGGGGCCACGCCGAAGCTTTCTTT
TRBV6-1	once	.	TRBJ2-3	CASSEGARDTQYF	TGTGCCAGCAGTGAAGGGGCGAGAGATACGCAGTATTTT
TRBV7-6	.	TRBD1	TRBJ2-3	CASSFTDRGLDTQYF	TGTGCCAGCAGCTTCACGGACAGGGGCCTAGATACGCAGTATTTT
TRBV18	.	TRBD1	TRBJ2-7	CASSPPTGAVPYEQYF	TGTGCCAGCTCACCCCCGACAGGGGCGGTCCCCTACGAGCAGTACTTC
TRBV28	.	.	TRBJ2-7	CASSWASSEQYF	TGTGCCAGCAGTTGGGCCAGCAGCGAGCAGTACTTC
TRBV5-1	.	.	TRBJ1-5	CARTQTGAHQPQHF	TGCGCCAGAACCCAAACGGGGGCGCATCAGCCCCAGCATTTT
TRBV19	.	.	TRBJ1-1	CASSPTDIMNTEAFF	TGTGCCAGTAGTCCTACCGACATTATGAACACTGAAGCTTTCTTT
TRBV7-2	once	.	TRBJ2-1	CASSLGPNPGSPYNEQFF	TGTGCCAGCAGCTTAGGCCCCAATCCAGGTTCCCCCTACAATGAGCAGTTCTTC
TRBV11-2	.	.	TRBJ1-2	CASSTRGHGYTF	TGTGCCAGCAGCACCCGGGGGCATGGCTACACCTTC
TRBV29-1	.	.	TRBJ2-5	CSVEDRTFLETQYF	TGCAGCGTTGAAGATCGAACCTTTCTTGAGACCCAGTACTTC